This T cell receptor (beta chain) was recorded in a study of T-cell reconstitution after alpha-beta-depleted transplantation in children. Study-wide results and caveats: Among T cells one year after transplant, newly produced cells accounted for most counts and diversity. Several hundred expanded graft clones reportedly supplied alpha-beta T cells about two months after transplant. After transplant, high TCRbeta diversity at day 60 in some patients arose from surviving recipient T cells and thymic progenitors.

The TCRbeta library incorporated unique molecular identifiers. TCRdb processed the PCR reads anew with MiXCR; each CDR3 protein has one entry. This repertoire shows fewer than 550,000 distinct CDR3 sequences, about a sixth found once; its top ten account for approximately 29%. This CDR3 is built from 16 residues. Germline V gives CDR1 SGHVS, CDR2 FQNEAQ. V lost 5 bases to trimming and J lost 7 bases, with 24 bases between them. Note on this clonotype: The antigen remains undetermined.

Material: PBMCs, mostly from graft donor cells, obtained 360 days after TCRalphabeta/CD19-depleted stem cell transplant. The V and J genes are TRBV7-8 and TRBJ2-7, with D tentatively TRBD1 (6 bases). The source is a boy younger than two who had a stem cell transplant for Wiskott-Aldrich syndrome, so the T cells may come from the graft donor. CDR3 bases: TGTGCCAGCAGCGTACAGGGTTGGGGAGACATGGGGGAGCAGTACTTC. Translating gives CASSVQGWGDMGEQYF.